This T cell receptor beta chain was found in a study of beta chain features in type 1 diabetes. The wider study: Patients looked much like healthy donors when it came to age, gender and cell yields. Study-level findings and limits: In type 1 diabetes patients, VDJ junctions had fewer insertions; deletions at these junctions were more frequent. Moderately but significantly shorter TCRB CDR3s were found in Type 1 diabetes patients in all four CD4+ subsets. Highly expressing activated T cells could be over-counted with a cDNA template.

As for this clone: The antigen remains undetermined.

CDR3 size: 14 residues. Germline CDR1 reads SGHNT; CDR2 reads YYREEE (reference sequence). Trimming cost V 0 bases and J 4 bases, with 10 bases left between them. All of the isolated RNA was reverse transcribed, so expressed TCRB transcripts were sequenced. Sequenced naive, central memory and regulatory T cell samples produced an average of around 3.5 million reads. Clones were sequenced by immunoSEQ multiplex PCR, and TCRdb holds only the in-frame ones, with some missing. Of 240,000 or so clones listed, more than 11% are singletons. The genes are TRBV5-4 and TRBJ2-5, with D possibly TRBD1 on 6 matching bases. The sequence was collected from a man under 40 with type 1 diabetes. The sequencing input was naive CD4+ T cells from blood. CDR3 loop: CASSLGQDRETQYF. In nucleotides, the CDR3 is TGTGCCAGCAGCTTGGGACAGGATCGAGAGACCCAGTACTTC. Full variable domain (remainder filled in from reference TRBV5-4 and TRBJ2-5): ETGVTQSPTHLIKTRGQQVTLRCSSQSGHNTVSWYQQALGQGPQFIFQYYREEENGRGNFPPRFSGLQFPNYSSELNVNALELDDSALYLCASSLGQDRETQYFGPGTRLLVL.